Below are 3 T cell receptor beta chains sequenced from a single sample in a study of Ad26.COV2.S vaccination and SARS-CoV-2 variants. This sample's treatment: 19 received Ad26.COV2.S at low or high dose, single or two shots; several received placebo; per-sample allocation not given. Sampling took place 63 days after the first vaccine or placebo injection. The repertoire was sequenced with immunoSEQ multiplex PCR; TCRdb's copy has only in-frame clones and lacks some. The sample carries about 440,000 clones, 90% recorded once. The sequencing here drew on peripheral blood, taken in a trial of Ad26.COV2.S vaccine versus placebo. These receptors originate from a person between 18 and 65 years old who received the Ad26.COV2.S COVID-19 vaccine or a placebo.

This clone was found once. The rearrangement joins TRBV28 to TRBJ1-2; D gene unclear. The ends were cut back, 3 bases at V and 8 bases at J, with 10 bases in the middle. The CDR3 consists of 12 residues. The germline CDR1 and CDR2 sequences are MDHEN and SYDVKM. DNA of the CDR3: TGTGCCAGCAGTTTTGGCTCCGGAGGCTACACCTTC. Its translation: CASSFGSGGYTF.

The rearrangement joins TRBV6-5 to TRBJ2-2; 7 bases map to TRBD1. This CDR3 is 12 amino acids long. V lost 11 bases, J lost 2 bases, and 2 bases stayed unmatched. Per germline, CDR1 MNHEY and CDR2 SVGAGI. CDR3 sequence: CAGDRNTGELFF. CDR3 bases: TGTGCCGGGGACAGAAACACCGGGGAGCTGTTTTTT.

The rearrangement uses TRBV5-1 and TRBJ2-3, with 14 positions matching TRBD2. CDR1 is SGHRS, CDR2 YFSETQ, per germline. The CDR3 loop spans 16 amino acids. V dropped 4 bases and J dropped 6; count of bases not matched to a gene: 7. CDR3 sequence reads: CASSPGTSGSGDTQYF. The CDR3 nucleotides are TGCGCCAGCAGCCCTGGGACTAGCGGGAGTGGGGATACGCAGTATTTT. Complete variable domain (other parts from reference TRBV5-1 and TRBJ2-3): KAGVTQTPRYLIKTRGQQVTLSCSPISGHRSVSWYQQTPGQGLQFLFEYFSETQRNKGNFPGRFSGRQFSNSRSEMNVSTLELGDSALYLCASSPGTSGSGDTQYFGPGTRLTVL.